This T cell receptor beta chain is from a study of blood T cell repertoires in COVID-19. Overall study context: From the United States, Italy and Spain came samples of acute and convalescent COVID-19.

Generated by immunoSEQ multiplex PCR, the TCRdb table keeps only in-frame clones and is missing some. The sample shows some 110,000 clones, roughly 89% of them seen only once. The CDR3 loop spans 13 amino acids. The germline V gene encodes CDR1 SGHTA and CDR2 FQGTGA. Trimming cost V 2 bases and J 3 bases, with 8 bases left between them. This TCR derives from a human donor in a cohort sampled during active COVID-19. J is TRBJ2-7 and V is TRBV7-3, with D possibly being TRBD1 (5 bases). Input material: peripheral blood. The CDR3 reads CASSLGAGYEQYF. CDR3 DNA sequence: TGTGCCAGCAGCTTAGGGGCAGGCTACGAGCAGTACTTC.